This T cell receptor beta chain is drawn from a study of cytomegalovirus exposure and HLA in healthy donors. Findings of the study overall: Across donors, sequencing depth was assumed by presence/absence analyses to be roughly uniform. According to an earlier analysis, most TCR beta V segments yielded productive rearrangements about 90% or about 30% of the time.

Nominally healthy donors provided the samples, though records likely missed some immune exposures. Comments on this clone: Its antigen is still unknown.

CDR3 length: 15 amino acids. J lost 6 bases, V lost 3 bases, and 9 bases had no gene match. The germline V gene has CDR1 MDHEN and CDR2 SYDVKM. Vbeta (60) and Jbeta (13) primers were used in the PCR. The assay was immunoSEQ multiplex PCR, and TCRdb's table has in-frame clones only and misses some. The sample lists 110,000 to 150,000 clones, 80% occurring once. Sequenced input: PBMCs. This receptor was taken from a male donor in good health and CMV-seronegative. The rearrangement uses TRBV28 and TRBJ2-7, with TRBD1 identical over 9 bases. Here the CDR3 reads CASSLSGTGQSEQYF. DNA of the CDR3: TGTGCCAGCAGTTTGTCCGGGACAGGGCAAAGCGAGCAGTACTTC.